Shown below are 9 T cell receptor beta chains from a single sample sequenced in a study of shared clonotypes between healthy human individuals. Measured with immunoSEQ multiplex PCR; TCRdb has only the in-frame clones, and not every one. The repertoire holds some 1 million clones, with 65% to 80% as singletons. Sequencing was performed on memory CD4+ T cells sorted from blood. Documented subset: CD45RA-negative fraction. The receptors shown here come from a man between 18 and 35 years old in good health.

CDR3 in DNA: TGCGCCAGCAGCCTCGAAGAGGCTGAAGCTTTCTTT. Protein sequence: CASSLEEAEAFF. The chain joins TRBV5-1 to TRBJ1-1, with D unclear. In germline, CDR1 is SGHRS, CDR2 YFSETQ. V dropped 4 bases and J dropped 6 bases, with 10 bases sitting between them. The CDR3 runs to 12 residues.

With regard to this clone: Different DNA sequences within this sample yield the same CDR3. This chain uses TRBV30 with TRBJ1-2; D unresolved. Germline V gives CDR1 GTSNPN, CDR2 SVGIG (reference sequence). CDR3 length: 13 residues. The V and J ends lost 0 bases and 2 bases respectively, with 7 bases between them. CDR3 sequence reads: CAWSVPPNYGYTF. In nucleotides, the CDR3 is TGTGCCTGGAGTGTTCCCCCAAACTATGGCTACACCTTC.

The chain combines TRBV27 with TRBJ2-2; 12 nucleotides line up with TRBD2. Looked up from germline, CDR1 is MNHEY and CDR2 is SMNVEV (reference sequence). This CDR3 has 17 amino acids. Losses at the gene ends were 6 bases for V and 4 bases for J; bases not matched to a gene: 9. CDR3 sequence: CASSETASGGATGELFF. DNA of the CDR3: TGTGCCAGCAGCGAGACCGCTAGCGGGGGGGCCACCGGGGAGCTGTTTTTT.

The gene calls are TRBV6-6 and TRBJ1-2; D is unclear. Trimming shortened V by 2 bases and J by 6 bases, and 10 bases separated the two germline ends. Germline CDR1 MNHNY, CDR2 SVGAGI (reference sequence). The CDR3 is made up of 13 amino acids. The CDR3: CASSYEGRHGYTF. In DNA form, the CDR3 reads TGTGCCAGCAGTTACGAGGGAAGGCATGGCTACACCTTC.

The rearrangement uses TRBV28 and TRBJ2-1, with 8 bases identical to TRBD1. Germline CDR1 MDHEN, CDR2 SYDVKM. CDR3 length: 16 amino acids. The V and J ends lost 1 base and 8 bases, in that order; junction bases with no gene match: 10. CDR3 residues: CASSLSIGAGGDEQFF. The CDR3 DNA follows: TGTGCCAGCAGTTTATCAATCGGAGCAGGGGGCGATGAGCAGTTCTTC.

The gene calls are TRBV28 and TRBJ1-4, with TRBD1 as a possible D gene (5 bases). The CDR3 is 12 residues long. Germline V gene lookup returns CDR1 MDHEN and CDR2 SYDVKM. Trimming stripped 2 bases from V and 10 bases from J, with 8 bases between. The CDR3 DNA follows: TGTGCCAGCAGTTTAAAGGGGAGAAAACTGTTTTTT. Its protein is CASSLKGRKLFF.

This clone was seen a single time. This sequence joins TRBV5-1 and TRBJ2-1, with TRBD2 identical over 7 bases. The CDR3 is made up of 18 amino acids. Trimming cost V 3 bases and J 0 bases; bases outside gene matches: 12. Germline V gives CDR1 SGHRS, CDR2 YFSETQ. The CDR3 nucleotides are TGCGCCAGCAGCTCCAGAGGGTTCAGCGGGAACTCCTACAATGAGCAGTTCTTC. Translated: CASSSRGFSGNSYNEQFF.

The chain employs TRBV10-1 and TRBJ2-3; D might be TRBD2 (6 bases). The CDR3 runs 15 residues. Per germline, CDR1 WNHNN and CDR2 SYGVQD (reference sequence). Trimming removed 0 bases from V and 3 bases from J, with 10 bases in between. The CDR3 region has the DNA TGCGCCAGCAGTGAGTCATTAGCGGCAACAGATACGCAGTATTTT. Amino acid sequence: CASSESLAATDTQYF.

The rearrangement joins TRBV6-1 to TRBJ1-5, with TRBD1 matching over 7 bases. The ends lost 3 bases at V and 0 bases at J; junction bases unmatched: 2. Per germline, CDR1 MNHNS and CDR2 SASEGT. The CDR3 consists of 15 residues. The CDR3 coding sequence is TGTGCCAGCAGTGAGGGGACAGTTAGCAATCAGCCCCAGCATTTT. Amino acids: CASSEGTVSNQPQHF.